Shown below are 19 T cell receptor beta chains from a single sample sequenced in a study of blood T cell repertoires in COVID-19. TCRdb keeps only in-frame clones here, not all; method: immunoSEQ multiplex PCR. The table records roughly 170,000 clones, about nine tenths of them present only once. The sample comprised peripheral blood. Receptor source: a man aged 55 to 70 with acute or convalescent COVID-19.

CDR3 amino acids: CASSISRTGGNTEAFF. CDR3 DNA: TGTGCCAGTAGTATAAGTCGGACAGGGGGCAACACTGAAGCTTTCTTT. This chain uses TRBV19 with TRBJ1-1, with 11 bases aligning to TRBD1. The CDR3 is 16 amino acids. CDR1 and CDR2 (germline): LNHDA, SQIVND (reference sequence). V lost 2 bases, J lost 2 bases, and 4 bases stayed unmatched.

Of note for this clone: Other DNA sequences from this sample encode an identical CDR3 as well. The V call is TRBV9, the J call TRBJ2-5; no clear D. Trimming took off 0 bases at V and 1 base at J, with 10 bases between the two ends. CDR1 and CDR2 from the germline V gene are SGDLS and YYNGEE. This CDR3 contains 15 residues. CDR3 nucleotides: TGTGCCAGCAGCGTAGACGTAGGCGGCCAAGAGACCCAGTACTTC. It encodes CASSVDVGGQETQYF.

The rearrangement links TRBV4-2 to TRBJ1-6, with 8 positions matching TRBD1. V was pared by 3 bases and J by 7 bases, with 5 bases of the junction left unmatched. Germline loops: CDR1 LGHNA, CDR2 YNFKEQ. This CDR3 has 15 amino acids. The CDR3 region has the DNA TGTGCCAGCAGCCAGTTTCAGGGGGCGAATTCACCCCTCCACTTT. Encoded protein: CASSQFQGANSPLHF.

The chain recombines TRBV24-1 with TRBJ2-3, with 8 bases that match TRBD2. The CDR3 is 14 amino acids. CDR1 is KGHDR, CDR2 SFDVKD, per germline. V dropped 4 bases and J dropped 3; count of bases not matched to a gene: 2. CDR3 DNA sequence: TGTGCCACCAGTGACGCTAGCGGGACAGATACGCAGTATTTT. It yields the protein CATSDASGTDTQYF.

V gene TRBV13 combines with J gene TRBJ2-6; 9 bases align to TRBD2. Per the germline V gene, CDR1 is PRHDT and CDR2 is FYEKMQ (reference sequence). The CDR3 spans 18 residues. With 0 bases clipped from V and 0 bases from J, the junction kept 3 bases outside the gene matches. CDR3 protein: CASSLGLAGTSGANVLTF. CDR3 bases: TGTGCCAGCAGCTTAGGCCTAGCGGGGACCTCTGGGGCCAACGTCCTGACTTTC.

The V and J genes are TRBV5-6 and TRBJ1-4; D not certain. From germline, CDR1 is SGHDT and CDR2 YYEEEE. The CDR3 has 15 amino acids. V lost 5 bases to trimming and J lost 10 bases, with 21 bases between them. As DNA, the CDR3 is TGTGCCAGCAGTCCGGACCGGGTCCCGGGGTCAAAACTGTTTTTT. This gives the protein CASSPDRVPGSKLFF.

The V gene is TRBV6-9, the J gene TRBJ1-6; D unresolved. The germline V and J ends were trimmed by 3 bases and 5 bases, with 11 bases remaining between them. The CDR3 covers 15 residues. The germline gives CDR1 MNHGY, CDR2 SVAAGI. CDR3 DNA: TGTGCCAGCAGTTACGGGGTGCCCAATAATTCACCCCTCCACTTT. It yields the protein CASSYGVPNNSPLHF.

This clone was counted only a few times. The J gene is TRBJ2-2, the V gene TRBV5-1; possibly TRBD2 for D (6 bases). The CDR3 is 18 amino acids. Trimming shortened V by 3 bases and J by 5 bases, and 23 bases separated the two germline ends. Germline V gene data show CDR1 as SGHRS and CDR2 as YFSETQ. The CDR3 DNA reads as TGCGCCAGCAGCTACCCGCGCGACGGGAGCTCGGTAACCGGGGAGCTGTTTTTT. It yields the protein CASSYPRDGSSVTGELFF.

This chain uses TRBV9 with TRBJ1-2; the D gene is possibly TRBD1 (5 bases). Germline lookup yields CDR1 SGDLS and CDR2 YYNGEE. The CDR3 has 15 amino acids. The ends were cut back, 0 bases at V and 4 bases at J, with 13 bases in the middle. CDR3 coding DNA: TGTGCCAGCAGCGTAGGTGGGGCAGTTATCTATGGCTACACCTTC. Its protein product is CASSVGGAVIYGYTF.

J is TRBJ2-5 and V is TRBV18, with D unresolved. CDR1 and CDR2 (germline): KGHSH, LQKENI. With 0 bases removed from V and 2 bases from J, the gap between germline ends came to 7 bases. The length of the CDR3 is 14 residues. CDR3 residues: CASSPPSHQETQYF. In nucleotides, the CDR3 is TGTGCCAGCTCACCACCTAGCCATCAAGAGACCCAGTACTTC.

This rearrangement joins TRBV30 to TRBJ2-5, with 14 bases aligning to TRBD2. Germline V gene sequence: CDR1 GTSNPN, CDR2 SVGIG (reference sequence). V trimming: 3 bases; J trimming: 4 bases; junction bases outside the gene matches: 7. This CDR3 comprises 16 residues. Written as DNA, the CDR3 is TGTGCCTGGAGCAAAAGGGGACTAGCGGGAGCAGAGACCCAGTACTTC. It is translated as CAWSKRGLAGAETQYF.

This chain uses TRBV6-6 with TRBJ1-5, with a tentative D call TRBD1 (6 bases). This CDR3 has 13 residues. Germline V gene data show CDR1 as MNHNY and CDR2 as SVGAGI (reference sequence). The V and J ends lost 6 bases and 7 bases respectively, with 13 bases between them. CDR3 sequence: CASSRGQKQPQHF. In nucleotides, the CDR3 is TGTGCCAGCAGCCGCGGACAGAAGCAGCCCCAGCATTTT.

This chain connects TRBV7-6 to TRBJ1-5; TRBD1 is a possible D gene (6 bases). The CDR3 covers 13 residues. With 5 bases removed from V and 5 bases from J, the gap between germline ends came to 10 bases. From germline, CDR1 is SGHVS and CDR2 FNYEAQ. CDR3 sequence reads: CASSENRDQPQHF. The CDR3 DNA reads TGTGCCAGCAGCGAAAACAGGGATCAGCCCCAGCATTTT.

The CDR3 region is CSVESSTDTQYF. The CDR3 coding sequence is TGCAGCGTTGAATCTAGCACAGATACGCAGTATTTT. V gene TRBV29-1 combines with J gene TRBJ2-3; D unclear. Looked up from germline, CDR1 is SQVTM and CDR2 is ANQGSEA. The CDR3 has 12 residues. Trimming left V 2 bases short and J 0 bases short, with 3 bases between.

The CDR3 DNA reads as TGTGCCAGCAGCTTAAGAGTCACAGGCACAGATACGCAGTATTTT. This encodes CASSLRVTGTDTQYF. This sequence joins TRBV7-3 and TRBJ2-3; D call uncertain. V was cut by 1 base and J by 1 base, with 9 bases left in between. Germline V gives CDR1 SGHTA, CDR2 FQGTGA. The CDR3 is 15 residues long.

This chain links TRBV27 with TRBJ1-1; a possible D gene is TRBD1 (5 bases). In germline, CDR1 is MNHEY, CDR2 SMNVEV (reference sequence). The CDR3 spans 13 residues. Trimming took 5 bases from V and 1 from J, leaving 8 bases between them. The CDR3 sequence is CASSVQGNTEAFF. CDR3 DNA: TGTGCCAGCAGTGTTCAGGGGAACACTGAAGCTTTCTTT.

The chain links TRBV27 to TRBJ1-1, with D possibly TRBD1 on 5 matching bases. The CDR3 extends over 12 amino acids. Per germline, CDR1 MNHEY and CDR2 SMNVEV (reference sequence). V lost 6 bases and J lost 5, with 10 bases in between. CDR3 nucleotides: TGTGCCAGCAGGGGGGGAGGGACTGAAGCTTTCTTT. Residues: CASRGGGTEAFF.

This clone was detected only once. The J gene is TRBJ1-2, the V gene TRBV30; no definite D call. Per the germline V gene, CDR1 is GTSNPN and CDR2 is SVGIG (reference sequence). The CDR3 spans 14 residues. V was clipped by 3 bases and J by 8 bases, with 19 bases between them. The CDR3 region has the DNA TGTGCCTGGAGGGGCAGGAACCGCTTTGAGGGCTACACCTTC. The encoded protein is CAWRGRNRFEGYTF. The full variable domain, its missing parts supplied by reference TRBV30 and TRBJ1-2, is SQTIHQWPATLVQPVGSPLSLECTVEGTSNPNLYWYRQAAGRGLQLLFYSVGIGQISSEVPQNLSASRPQDRQFILSSKKLLLSDSGFYLCAWRGRNRFEGYTFGSGTRLTVV.

The J gene is TRBJ1-2, the V gene TRBV9, with D tentatively TRBD1 (5 bases). The germline V gene encodes CDR1 SGDLS and CDR2 YYNGEE. The CDR3 has 14 residues. V was cut by 4 bases and J by 2 bases, with 12 bases left in between. The CDR3 sequence: CASSPRGENYGYTF. DNA of the CDR3: TGTGCCAGCAGCCCCCGGGGGGAAAACTATGGCTACACCTTC.